These T cell receptor beta chains were read from a single sample in a study of blood T cell repertoires in COVID-19. Profiling relied on immunoSEQ multiplex PCR, and the TCRdb table lists in-frame clones only, not all of them. The data show some 120,000 clones, around 80% seen once. Sequencing used peripheral blood. The source of these receptors is a woman aged 55-69 years with acute or convalescent COVID-19. CDR3s include the opening cysteine and the closing phenylalanine or tryptophan. A D gene is named only where the DNA matches it firmly. Clone size is given for some rows only: seen once, a few or many times, or a class if the clone is expanded.

clone_size	v_call	d_call	j_call	cdr3_length	cdr3_aa	cdr3_nt
-	TRBV5-4	TRBD2	TRBJ2-1	14	CASSLGGGYNEQFF	TGTGCCAGCAGCTTGGGCGGGGGATACAATGAGCAGTTCTTC
-	TRBV12-3/TRBV12-4	-	TRBJ1-6	10	CASSGPPLHF	TGTGCCAGCTCAGGTCCACCCCTCCACTTT
-	TRBV3-1/TRBV3-2	-	TRBJ1-6	18	CASSQDVHSGGLSAPLHF	TGTGCCAGCAGCCAAGATGTCCATTCCGGGGGGCTTTCGGCACCCCTCCACTTT
-	TRBV6-6	-	TRBJ1-2	14	CASSLLTTVYGYTF	TGTGCCAGCAGTCTCTTAACGACAGTCTATGGCTACACCTTC
-	TRBV24-1	-	TRBJ2-1	13	CATSSTEYNEQFF	TGTGCCACCAGTTCGACAGAATACAATGAGCAGTTCTTC
-	TRBV18	TRBD1	TRBJ1-2	15	CASSPRDRGIYGYTF	TGTGCCAGCTCACCAAGGGACAGGGGGATCTATGGCTACACCTTC
-	TRBV27	-	TRBJ1-2	13	CASSRTGQDGYTF	TGTGCCAGCAGCCGTACCGGCCAGGATGGCTACACCTTC
-	TRBV29-1	TRBD1	TRBJ1-1	14	CSVEALTGPTEAFF	TGCAGCGTTGAAGCACTGACAGGGCCCACTGAAGCTTTCTTT
-	TRBV2	TRBD2	TRBJ2-5	16	CASAEGSGGIQETQYF	TGTGCCAGCGCGGAAGGTAGCGGGGGGATTCAAGAGACCCAGTACTTC
few	TRBV30	TRBD1	TRBJ1-2	11	CALQGRYGYTF	TGTGCCTTACAGGGGAGATATGGCTACACCTTC
few	TRBV9	-	TRBJ1-4	15	CASSAGLVNREKLFF	TGTGCCAGCAGCGCCGGACTCGTAAATCGAGAAAAACTGTTTTTT
once	TRBV5-1	-	TRBJ2-2	15	CASTPVGAITGELFF	TGCGCCAGCACCCCCGTGGGGGCCATCACCGGGGAGCTGTTTTTT
few	TRBV7-3	-	TRBJ1-2	13	CASSWGGGDGYTF	TGTGCCAGCAGCTGGGGGGGAGGAGACGGCTACACCTTC
-	TRBV5-1	-	TRBJ1-2	14	CASSSGDAFYGYTF	TGCGCCAGCAGCTCAGGGGATGCCTTCTATGGCTACACCTTC
-	TRBV3-1/TRBV3-2	-	TRBJ1-2	16	CASSQVLTGKHYGYTF	TGTGCCAGCAGCCAAGTTTTAACAGGAAAACACTATGGCTACACCTTC
-	TRBV27	-	TRBJ1-5	16	CASSLDGGSVNQPQHF	TGTGCCAGCAGTTTAGACGGGGGATCGGTCAATCAGCCCCAGCATTTT
-	TRBV7-9	TRBD1	TRBJ1-1	12	CASSPTGAEAFF	TGTGCCAGCAGCCCGACAGGGGCTGAAGCTTTCTTT
-	TRBV3-1/TRBV3-2	TRBD2	TRBJ2-3	17	CASSQDRGGSLRDTQYF	TGTGCCAGCAGCCAAGATCGGGGGGGGTCCTTAAGGGACACGCAGTATTTT
-	TRBV2	-	TRBJ1-1	18	CASSDPKKGGERNTEAFF	TGTGCCAGCAGTGATCCTAAAAAGGGGGGGGAGAGGAACACTGAAGCTTTCTTT
-	TRBV7-9	TRBD1	TRBJ2-2	15	CASIPGQTHTGELFF	TGTGCCAGCATCCCGGGACAGACACACACCGGGGAGCTGTTTTTT
-	TRBV5-6	TRBD1	TRBJ1-2	14	CASSSTGTDYGYTF	TGTGCCAGCAGCTCGACCGGGACAGACTATGGCTACACCTTC
-	TRBV2	-	TRBJ2-2	11	CASSPKRELFF	TGTGCCAGCAGCCCGAAGCGGGAGCTGTTTTTT
-	TRBV24-1	TRBD1	TRBJ1-2	14	CATTLTYRGRGYTF	TGTGCCACCACACTCACGTACAGGGGTCGCGGCTACACCTTC
many	TRBV14	-	TRBJ1-3	14	CASSPIGPGNTIYF	TGTGCCAGCAGCCCCATTGGCCCTGGAAACACCATATATTTT
-	TRBV5-1	-	TRBJ1-2	15	CASSRSGTPEGGYTF	TGCGCCAGCAGCAGGTCCGGGACTCCCGAAGGGGGCTACACCTTC
-	TRBV7-8	-	TRBJ1-5	16	CASSHEGGGSNQPQHF	TGTGCCAGCAGCCACGAGGGTGGTGGCAGCAATCAGCCCCAGCATTTT
-	TRBV5-8	TRBD2	TRBJ2-5	16	CASSPSFGLAGETQYF	TGTGCCAGCAGTCCCTCGTTCGGACTAGCGGGGGAGACCCAGTACTTC
-	TRBV6-6	TRBD1	TRBJ2-3	14	CASTRDSPTDTQYF	TGTGCCAGCACCAGGGACAGTCCCACAGATACGCAGTATTTT
-	TRBV29-1	TRBD2	TRBJ2-3	13	CSVVTLSGGTQYF	TGCAGCGTTGTAACCCTGAGCGGGGGTACGCAGTATTTT
-	TRBV6-5	-	TRBJ1-1	14	CASRPWGSNTEAFF	TGTGCCAGCAGACCCTGGGGCAGTAACACTGAAGCTTTCTTT
-	TRBV27	TRBD1	TRBJ1-2	15	CASSPRTGGLNGYTF	TGTGCCAGCAGTCCCCGGACAGGGGGGTTAAATGGCTACACCTTC
-	TRBV7-6	-	TRBJ1-5	16	CASSPGPGEFNQPQHF	TGTGCCAGCAGCCCGGGGCCAGGGGAATTCAATCAGCCCCAGCATTTT